Below, 27 T cell receptor beta chains from the same sample are listed, as sequenced in a study of T cells in Graves' hyperthyroidism and ophthalmopathy. TCR beta CDR3 sequences were amplified from RNA transcripts. TCR CDR3 underwent first-round RT-PCR with the HTBI primer set. Using its own MiXCR run on the multiplex PCR reads, TCRdb lists one record per CDR3 protein. The sample has 530,000 or so distinct CDR3 sequences; roughly 46% are singletons. Input material: peripheral blood or thyroid tissue (not recorded which). The receptors derive from a woman aged 18-29 years with Graves' hyperthyroidism.

This clonotype appeared many times. V is TRBV20-1 and J is TRBJ1-3; D not resolved. Germline-derived CDR1 and CDR2 are DFQATT and SNEGSKA (reference sequence). The V and J ends lost 2 bases and 4 bases respectively, with 9 bases between them. This CDR3 region has 13 residues. The CDR3 region is CSARRVFGNTIYF. As DNA, the CDR3 is TGCAGTGCTAGAAGGGTGTTCGGAAACACCATATATTTT.

This clonotype was found many times. J is TRBJ2-7 and V is TRBV4-1; 9 positions match TRBD2. The CDR3 is 17 amino acids. Per the germline V gene, CDR1 is MGHRA and CDR2 is YSYEKL. V trimming: 4 bases; J trimming: 0 bases; junction bases outside the gene matches: 10. The CDR3 nucleotides read TGCGCCAGCAGCCCCCCCGGGCTAGCGGGAAACTCCTACGAGCAGTACTTC. Amino acids: CASSPPGLAGNSYEQYF.

This clonotype was counted ten times or more. The gene calls are TRBV12-3 or TRBV12-4 and TRBJ2-7; D might be TRBD2 (5 bases). CDR3 length: 14 amino acids. Between the trimmed V and J ends, which lost 5 bases and 3 bases, there was a span of 14 bases. Here the CDR3 DNA reads TGTGCCAGCAGTCCTACGGACTCAGACTACGAGCAGTACTTC. It is translated as CASSPTDSDYEQYF.

CDR3 in amino acids: CASSHGGRATDTQYF. CDR3 DNA sequence: TGTGCCAGCAGCCATGGGGGGAGAGCCACAGATACGCAGTATTTT. The V call is TRBV7-2, the J call TRBJ2-3; TRBD2 is a possible D gene (6 bases). V lost 5 bases, J lost 2 bases, and 14 bases lay in between. The CDR3 contains 15 residues. Germline V CDR1 and CDR2: SGHTA, FQGNSA.

The chain is built from TRBV20-1 and TRBJ1-2; D is perhaps TRBD1 (5 bases). Germline values: CDR1 DFQATT, CDR2 SNEGSKA (reference sequence). The V gene lost 6 bases and the J gene lost 4 bases, with 12 bases spanning the gap. This CDR3 has 12 amino acids. CDR3 residues: CSARDAGYGYTF. The CDR3 DNA follows: TGCAGTGCCAGGGACGCCGGCTATGGCTACACCTTC.

The J gene is TRBJ1-2, the V gene TRBV29-1; 7 positions match TRBD1. J gave up 3 bases and V 7 bases, and 14 bases lay outside the gene matches. CDR3 length: 15 amino acids. Per germline, CDR1 SQVTM and CDR2 ANQGSEA. CDR3 amino acids: CSADDRDREDYGYTF. The CDR3 nucleotides are TGCAGCGCTGATGACCGGGACAGAGAAGACTATGGCTACACCTTC.

This chain links TRBV20-1 with TRBJ2-5, with 7 bases lining up with TRBD1. CDR3 length: 16 amino acids. The V and J ends lost 3 bases and 5 bases, in that order; junction bases with no gene match: 15. Germline V lookup: CDR1 DFQATT, CDR2 SNEGSKA (reference sequence). The CDR3 sequence is CSASPTGFQGGETQYF. CDR3 coding DNA: TGCAGTGCTAGCCCGACAGGGTTTCAGGGCGGCGAGACCCAGTACTTC.

With respect to this clonotype: This may stem from a read error, because a much larger clone lies one nucleotide away. V is TRBV4-3 and J is TRBJ1-1; unclear D gene. Germline CDR1 reads LGHNA; CDR2 reads YSLEER. The CDR3 has 15 amino acids. This CDR3 reads CASSQGWGSTTETFF. CDR3 nucleotides: TGCGCCAGCAGCCAAGGATGGGGTAGCACCACTGAAACTTTCTTT.

The chain employs TRBV20-1 and TRBJ2-6, with D hard to call. The CDR3 extends over 16 amino acids. Trimming cost V 3 bases and J 1 base, with 13 bases left between them. CDR1 and CDR2 (germline): DFQATT, SNEGSKA (reference sequence). The CDR3: CSARDHSLSGANVLTF. The CDR3 DNA is TGCAGTGCTAGGGACCATTCGTTATCTGGGGCCAACGTCCTGACTTTC.

This clonotype was seen many times. The chain links TRBV7-9 to TRBJ2-7; D is possibly TRBD2 (7 bases). CDR1 and CDR2 (germline): SEHNR, FQNEAQ (reference sequence). With 4 bases removed from V and 2 bases from J, the gap between germline ends came to 15 bases. CDR3 size: 15 residues. The CDR3 coding sequence is TGTGCCAGCAGCTCGGTTGGGGGGGCTACCTACGAGCAGTACTTC. Translation: CASSSVGGATYEQYF.

Many counts were recorded for this clonotype. The V and J genes are TRBV14 and TRBJ2-7; 9 positions agree with TRBD2. The J segment lost 3 bases and the V segment lost 2 bases, leaving 5 bases of the junction unmatched. This CDR3 region has 15 residues. CDR1 is SGHDN, CDR2 FVKESK, per germline. The CDR3 is CASSQIAGANYEQYF. The CDR3 region has the DNA TGTGCCAGCAGCCAAATAGCGGGAGCCAACTACGAGCAGTACTTC.

This clonotype was counted ten times or more. V usage is TRBV7-9 and J usage is TRBJ1-4; 7 nucleotides match TRBD1. Germline CDR1 SEHNR, CDR2 FQNEAQ (reference sequence). J lost 8 bases, V lost 2 bases, and 5 bases had no gene match. This CDR3 has 14 residues. CDR3 sequence reads: CASSLNRGEEKLFF. In DNA, the CDR3 is TGTGCCAGCAGCTTAAACAGGGGAGAGGAAAAACTGTTTTTT.

The chain links TRBV11-3 to TRBJ1-5; 7 nucleotides match TRBD1. CDR1 is SGHNT, CDR2 YENEEA, per germline. This CDR3 has 16 residues. V lost 3 bases and J lost 2; bases outside the gene matches: 7. The CDR3 DNA follows: TGTGCCAGCAGCTTTCGAGGGGGCTTAGGCAATCAGCCCCAGCATTTT. The encoded protein is CASSFRGGLGNQPQHF.

There are a few counts of this clonotype. The chain links TRBV4-1 to TRBJ2-7; 8 positions match TRBD2. CDR1 is MGHRA and CDR2 is YSYEKL in the germline V gene. This CDR3 is 16 amino acids long. V shed 0 bases and J 5 bases; nucleotides not matched to a gene: 9. CDR3 residues: CASSQDFGTREDEQYF. The CDR3 region has the DNA TGCGCCAGCAGCCAAGATTTCGGCACGCGGGAGGACGAGCAGTACTTC.

Notes on this clonotype: A much more abundant neighbour one base away suggests this may be a read error. The chain couples TRBV5-1 to TRBJ2-7, with 11 positions matching TRBD1. Germline V gene lookup returns CDR1 SGHRS and CDR2 YFSETQ. Unmatched junction bases numbered 8, after V lost 4 bases and J lost 5 bases. The CDR3 contains 15 residues. CDR3 region: CASSNPGQGVNEQYF. The CDR3 coding sequence is TGCGCCAGCAGCAACCCGGGACAGGGGGTCAACGAGCAGTACTTC.

This clonotype was recorded at least ten times. The CDR3 DNA is TGTGCCAGCAGTGTCGGGGGCCAGCCCCAGCATTTT. Translation: CASSVGGQPQHF. J is TRBJ1-5 and V is TRBV2; D is perhaps TRBD1 (6 bases). The ends were cut back, 4 bases at V and 7 bases at J, with 8 bases in the middle. The CDR3 length is 12 residues. CDR1 and CDR2 (germline): SNHLY, FYNNEI. Based on the CDR3 plus reference TRBV2 and TRBJ1-5, the full variable domain is EPEVTQTPSHQVTQMGQEVILRCVPISNHLYFYWYRQILGQKVEFLVSFYNNEISEKSEIFDDQFSVERPDGSNFTLKIRSTKLEDSAMYFCASSVGGQPQHFGDGTRLSIL.

This chain joins TRBV6-1 and TRBJ2-7; 9 positions agree with TRBD1. The CDR3 totals 13 residues. Per the germline V gene, CDR1 is MNHNS and CDR2 is SASEGT. Losses at the gene ends were 9 bases for V and 5 bases for J; bases not matched to a gene: 8. The CDR3 sequence: CASWGQGFDEQYF. CDR3 bases: TGTGCCAGTTGGGGACAGGGATTTGACGAGCAGTACTTC.

The chain combines TRBV7-2 with TRBJ1-2; the D is unclear. The CDR3 covers 12 residues. The germline V gene has CDR1 SGHTA and CDR2 FQGNSA. Trimming pared 4 bases from V and 7 bases from J, leaving 10 bases between. CDR3 nucleotides: TGTGCCAGCAGCTCCCTGCCGGGTGGCTACACCTTC. Its protein product is CASSSLPGGYTF.

This chain uses TRBV2 with TRBJ2-7; D is perhaps TRBD2 (6 bases). Germline CDR1 reads SNHLY; CDR2 reads FYNNEI. The CDR3 runs 12 residues. Deletions cut 8 bases from V and 2 bases from J, with 10 bases between. The CDR3 DNA is TGTGCCAGCGGGACTGGCACCTACGAGCAGTACTTC. It codes for CASGTGTYEQYF. Full variable domain (outside the CDR3, taken from reference TRBV2 and TRBJ2-7): EPEVTQTPSHQVTQMGQEVILRCVPISNHLYFYWYRQILGQKVEFLVSFYNNEISEKSEIFDDQFSVERPDGSNFTLKIRSTKLEDSAMYFCASGTGTYEQYFGPGTRLTVT.

The table lists this clonotype with many counts. J is TRBJ1-5 and V is TRBV2, with D possibly being TRBD1 (6 bases). CDR3 length: 17 residues. Looked up from germline, CDR1 is SNHLY and CDR2 is FYNNEI. The V gene lost 7 bases and the J gene lost 0 bases, with 19 bases spanning the gap. CDR3 sequence reads: CASNKFPQDSSNQPQHF. In DNA form, the CDR3 reads TGTGCCAGCAATAAATTCCCACAGGACAGTAGCAATCAGCCCCAGCATTTT.

V and J are TRBV29-1 and TRBJ1-5; D possibly corresponds to TRBD1 (6 bases). CDR3 length equals 12 residues. CDR1 and CDR2 (germline): SQVTM, ANQGSEA. V was trimmed by 8 bases and J by 7 bases, leaving 15 bases between them. This chain's CDR3 is CSLASGDQPQHF. CDR3 bases: TGCAGCTTGGCGTCAGGGGACCAGCCCCAGCATTTT.

This clonotype was observed a few times. The chain carries TRBV29-1 and TRBJ2-5; D is possibly TRBD1 (6 bases). Germline lookup yields CDR1 SQVTM and CDR2 ANQGSEA. This CDR3 comprises 13 residues. Between the trimmed V and J ends, which lost 8 bases and 2 bases, there was a span of 15 bases. CDR3 in amino acids: CSLVDSSQETQYF. The CDR3 DNA is TGCAGCTTGGTGGACAGCAGTCAAGAGACCCAGTACTTC.

This clonotype was seen repeatedly, ten times or more. The CDR3 here is CASSLPPGLAGKGGRYEQYF. The CDR3, as DNA: TGTGCCAGCAGCTTACCTCCCGGACTAGCGGGAAAGGGGGGACGCTACGAGCAGTACTTC. J is TRBJ2-7 and V is TRBV7-2, with 12 positions matching TRBD2. J lost 3 bases, V lost 2 bases, and 17 bases had no gene match. Per the germline V gene, CDR1 is SGHTA and CDR2 is FQGNSA. The CDR3 loop spans 20 amino acids.

In its sample, this clonotype was seen many times. The chain combines TRBV7-9 with TRBJ2-2; perhaps TRBD2 as D (5 bases). CDR1 and CDR2 (germline): SEHNR, FQNEAQ (reference sequence). This CDR3 contains 17 residues. With 1 base removed from V and 1 base from J, the gap between germline ends came to 13 bases. The CDR3 is CASSLDFGVVNTGELFF. The CDR3 DNA follows: TGTGCCAGCAGCTTAGACTTCGGGGTGGTGAACACCGGGGAGCTGTTTTTT.

This clonotype was counted between two and nine times. This may stem from a read error, because a much larger clone lies one nucleotide away. CDR3 DNA: TGCAGTTTCTACAGGGGGATTATGCATGGCTACGCCTTC. Amino acid sequence: CSFYRGIMHGYAF. The chain links TRBV20-1 to TRBJ1-2; 8 nucleotides align to TRBD1. The CDR3 length is 13 residues. The germline V gene has CDR1 DFQATT and CDR2 SNEGSKA (reference sequence).

This clonotype came up many times. The genes are TRBV6-5 and TRBJ2-5; 7 positions match TRBD2. The trim removed 4 bases at V and 0 bases at J, leaving 5 bases unmatched. This CDR3 is built from 15 residues. The germline V gene has CDR1 MNHEY and CDR2 SVGAGI. The CDR3 here is CASSSSGAYQETQYF. The CDR3 DNA reads TGTGCCAGCAGTTCAAGCGGGGCGTACCAAGAGACCCAGTACTTC.

This clonotype was recorded only once. The V and J genes are TRBV7-9 and TRBJ2-1, with 8 bases that match TRBD1. Germline lookup yields CDR1 SEHNR and CDR2 FQNEAQ (reference sequence). V shed 4 bases and J 0 bases; nucleotides not matched to a gene: 5. The CDR3 extends over 16 amino acids. This CDR3 reads CASSSRTGSSYNEQFF. For the CDR3, the DNA is TGTGCCAGCAGCTCACGGACAGGGAGCTCCTACAATGAGCAGTTCTTC.